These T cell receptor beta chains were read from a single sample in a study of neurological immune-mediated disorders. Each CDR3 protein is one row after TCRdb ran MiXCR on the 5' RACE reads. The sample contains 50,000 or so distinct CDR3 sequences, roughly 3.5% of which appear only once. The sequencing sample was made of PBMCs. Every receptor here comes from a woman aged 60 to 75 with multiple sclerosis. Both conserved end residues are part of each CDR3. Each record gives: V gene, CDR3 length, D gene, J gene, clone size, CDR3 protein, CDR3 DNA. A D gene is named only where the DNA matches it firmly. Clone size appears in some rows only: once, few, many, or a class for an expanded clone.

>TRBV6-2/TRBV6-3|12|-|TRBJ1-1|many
CASSYPAGEAFF
TGTGCCAGCAGTTACCCAGCAGGGGAAGCTTTCTTT
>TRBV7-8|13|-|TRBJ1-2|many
CASSLHRGDGYTF
TGTGCCAGCAGCTTACACCGGGGGGATGGCTACACCTTC
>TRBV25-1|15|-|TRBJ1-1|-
CASSESGDRHTEAFF
TGTGCCAGCAGTGAATCGGGGGACCGGCACACTGAAGCTTTCTTT
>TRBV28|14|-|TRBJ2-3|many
CASSLRRGTDTQYF
TGTGCCAGCAGTTTAAGGCGGGGCACAGATACGCAGTATTTT
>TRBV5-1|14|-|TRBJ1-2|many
CASSLQGSIYGYTF
TGCGCCAGCAGCTTGCAGGGGTCCATCTATGGCTACACCTTC
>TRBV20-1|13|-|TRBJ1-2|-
CSATGSTNYGYTF
TGCAGTGCTACAGGGAGCACTAACTATGGCTACACCTTC
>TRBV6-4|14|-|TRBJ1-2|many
CASRADPVRGGYTF
TGTGCCAGCAGGGCCGACCCAGTGAGGGGAGGCTACACCTTC
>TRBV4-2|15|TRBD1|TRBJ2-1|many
CASSQDRGQYNEQFF
TGTGCCAGCAGCCAAGATCGGGGACAGTACAATGAGCAGTTCTTC
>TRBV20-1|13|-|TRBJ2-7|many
CSAARGGAHEQYF
TGCAGTGCTGCGAGGGGGGGGGCCCACGAGCAGTACTTC
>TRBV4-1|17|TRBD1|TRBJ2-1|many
CASSQDPRTGKDNEQFF
TGCGCCAGCAGCCAAGATCCCCGGACAGGCAAGGACAATGAGCAGTTCTTC
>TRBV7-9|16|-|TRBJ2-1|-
CASSLSLSGSSNEQFF
TGTGCCAGCAGCTTAAGCCTATCGGGCTCTTCCAATGAGCAGTTCTTC
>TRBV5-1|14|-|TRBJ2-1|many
CASSFLAGKNEQFF
TGCGCCAGCAGCTTTCTGGCGGGAAAGAATGAGCAGTTCTTC
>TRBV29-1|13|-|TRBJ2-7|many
CSVRPGQAYEQYF
TGCAGCGTACGTCCGGGCCAAGCCTACGAGCAGTACTTC
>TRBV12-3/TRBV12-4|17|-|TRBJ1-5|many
CASSLGQLVVGNQPQHF
TGTGCCAGCAGTTTAGGGCAGCTTGTGGTAGGCAATCAGCCCCAGCATTTT
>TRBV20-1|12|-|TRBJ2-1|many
CSARGNTREQFF
TGCAGTGCTAGGGGTAATACGCGTGAGCAGTTCTTC
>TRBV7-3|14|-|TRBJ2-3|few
CASGRRDHTDTQYF
TGTGCCAGCGGGCGCCGGGACCACACAGATACGCAGTATTTT